The rows below give T cell receptor beta chains drawn from one sample of a study of PD-1 blockade in mismatch repair-deficient tumors. Sequenced by immunoSEQ multiplex PCR; TCRdb stores in-frame clones only, minus some. The sample holds 120,000 or so clones, around 83% seen once. Specimen: peripheral blood, collected 44 weeks after starting pembrolizumab. Every receptor here comes from an adult with mismatch repair-deficient cancer. The CDR3 runs from the conserved cysteine through the conserved F or W. The D gene is left open where the match is weak. Expanded clones are given a class, and other clones once, few, many or no size at all.

D: .; size: once; J: TRBJ1-2; V: TRBV14; CDR3: CASSQVRGFDSIYGYTF; DNA: TGTGCCAGCAGCCAAGTTAGGGGATTTGACAGTATCTATGGCTACACCTTC
D: .; size: .; J: TRBJ2-7; V: TRBV4-1; CDR3: CASSPRGGSSVAYEQYF; DNA: TGCGCCAGCAGCCCCCGAGGAGGGTCAAGTGTTGCCTACGAGCAGTACTTC
D: .; size: .; J: TRBJ1-4; V: TRBV30; CDR3: CAWNKFGVSLATNEKLFF; DNA: TGTGCCTGGAACAAGTTTGGGGTCTCCCTTGCAACTAATGAAAAACTGTTTTTT
D: .; size: .; J: TRBJ2-4; V: TRBV27; CDR3: CASSDFRLAKNIQYF; DNA: TGTGCCAGCAGTGATTTTAGACTAGCCAAAAACATTCAGTACTTC
D: TRBD1; size: .; J: TRBJ2-5; V: TRBV29-1; CDR3: CSVDKGAAKTQYF; DNA: TGCAGCGTTGACAAGGGGGCGGCGAAGACCCAGTACTTC
D: TRBD2; size: once; J: TRBJ2-1; V: TRBV11-2; CDR3: CASSSPSGVGNEQFF; DNA: TGTGCCAGCAGCTCGCCTAGCGGAGTGGGGAATGAGCAGTTCTTC
D: .; size: .; J: TRBJ2-3; V: TRBV19; CDR3: CASSMGTGGTSTDTQYF; DNA: TGTGCCAGTAGTATGGGTACGGGCGGAACTAGCACAGATACGCAGTATTTT
D: TRBD1; size: few; J: TRBJ1-2; V: TRBV30; CDR3: CAWSGTGGDLSGYTF; DNA: TGTGCCTGGAGTGGCACAGGGGGCGACTTGTCTGGCTACACCTTC
D: TRBD2; size: once; J: TRBJ2-3; V: TRBV7-3; CDR3: CASSPALPLAGRDTQYF; DNA: TGTGCCAGCAGCCCCGCTCTCCCTCTAGCGGGACGAGATACGCAGTATTTT
D: .; size: .; J: TRBJ2-1; V: TRBV5-5; CDR3: CASSFYYSSSYNEQFF; DNA: TGTGCCAGCAGCTTCTATTACAGTAGCTCCTACAATGAGCAGTTCTTC
D: .; size: .; J: TRBJ2-1; V: TRBV27; CDR3: CASSLNGYEQFF; DNA: TGTGCCAGCAGTTTAAACGGCTATGAGCAGTTCTTC
D: .; size: .; J: TRBJ2-5; V: TRBV10-1; CDR3: CASSDQGETQYF; DNA: TGCGCCAGCAGTGATCAGGGGGAGACCCAGTACTTC
D: .; size: many; J: TRBJ1-2; V: TRBV6-5; CDR3: CASKLQGNYGYTF; DNA: TGTGCCAGCAAACTACAGGGCAACTATGGCTACACCTTC
D: .; size: .; J: TRBJ2-7; V: TRBV6-5; CDR3: CASSYSNDYEQYF; DNA: TGTGCCAGCAGTTACTCGAACGACTACGAGCAGTACTTC
D: .; size: .; J: TRBJ1-5; V: TRBV6-5; CDR3: CATRAGAHQPQHF; DNA: TGTGCCACCAGGGCAGGGGCCCATCAGCCCCAGCATTTT
D: .; size: .; J: TRBJ2-7; V: TRBV2; CDR3: CASRILLGPYEQYF; DNA: TGTGCCAGCAGAATTCTTCTAGGGCCCTACGAGCAGTACTTC
D: .; size: .; J: TRBJ2-1; V: TRBV2; CDR3: CASSDYQRSFYNEQFF; DNA: TGTGCCAGCAGTGATTATCAGCGTAGTTTTTACAATGAGCAGTTCTTC
D: TRBD1; size: .; J: TRBJ2-7; V: TRBV6-5; CDR3: CASSYSGTGRPYEQYF; DNA: TGTGCCAGCAGTTACTCCGGGACAGGGCGTCCCTACGAGCAGTACTTC
D: TRBD1; size: .; J: TRBJ2-3; V: TRBV19; CDR3: CASSIDSRTGHTQYF; DNA: TGTGCCAGTAGTATAGACAGCAGGACAGGGCACACGCAGTATTTT
D: .; size: few; J: TRBJ2-2; V: TRBV7-9; CDR3: CASSFPGELFF; DNA: TGTGCCAGCAGCTTTCCCGGGGAGCTGTTTTTT
D: TRBD1; size: .; J: TRBJ2-6; V: TRBV25-1; CDR3: CATHPGGAAGANVLTF; DNA: TGTGCCACCCACCCAGGGGGCGCCGCTGGGGCCAACGTCCTGACTTTC
D: TRBD2; size: .; J: TRBJ2-5; V: TRBV28; CDR3: CASSVPSGHQETQYF; DNA: TGTGCCAGCAGTGTACCTAGCGGGCACCAAGAGACCCAGTACTTC
D: .; size: .; J: TRBJ1-2; V: TRBV11-2; CDR3: CASSLEGGYGYTF; DNA: TGTGCCAGCAGCTTAGAAGGCGGCTATGGCTACACCTTC
D: TRBD2; size: .; J: TRBJ2-1; V: TRBV7-3; CDR3: CASSLLAGGYNEQFF; DNA: TGTGCCAGCAGCTTATTAGCGGGAGGATACAATGAGCAGTTCTTC
D: .; size: .; J: TRBJ2-6; V: TRBV15; CDR3: CATSPGGAGANVLTF; DNA: TGTGCCACCAGCCCGGGGGGCGCTGGGGCCAACGTCCTGACTTTC
D: TRBD2; size: .; J: TRBJ2-3; V: TRBV25-1; CDR3: CASGGLAGGGDTQYF; DNA: TGTGCCAGCGGGGGCCTAGCGGGAGGGGGAGATACGCAGTATTTT
D: .; size: .; J: TRBJ2-6; V: TRBV28; CDR3: CASTSRWGSGANVLTF; DNA: TGTGCCAGCACTTCCCGGTGGGGCTCTGGGGCCAACGTCCTGACTTTC
D: .; size: .; J: TRBJ2-3; V: TRBV4-1; CDR3: CASSLEGDGTDTQYF; DNA: TGCGCCAGCAGCCTGGAGGGGGATGGCACAGATACGCAGTATTTT
D: .; size: .; J: TRBJ1-2; V: TRBV7-4; CDR3: CASSSPQGILWYGYTF; DNA: TGTGCCAGCAGCTCACCTCAGGGAATCTTGTGGTATGGCTACACCTTC
D: .; size: .; J: TRBJ2-7; V: TRBV7-9; CDR3: CASSPSWGEQYF; DNA: TGTGCCAGCAGCCCTAGTTGGGGCGAGCAGTACTTC
D: .; size: .; J: TRBJ1-5; V: TRBV6-5; CDR3: CASSLQGPNQPQHF; DNA: TGTGCCAGCAGTTTACAGGGCCCCAATCAGCCCCAGCATTTT
D: .; size: .; J: TRBJ2-1; V: TRBV6-1; CDR3: CASRNINEQFF; DNA: TGTGCCAGCAGGAACATCAATGAGCAGTTCTTC
D: .; size: .; J: TRBJ2-5; V: TRBV2; CDR3: CASSEFWSSGETQYF; DNA: TGTGCCAGCAGTGAATTTTGGTCCAGCGGAGAGACCCAGTACTTC